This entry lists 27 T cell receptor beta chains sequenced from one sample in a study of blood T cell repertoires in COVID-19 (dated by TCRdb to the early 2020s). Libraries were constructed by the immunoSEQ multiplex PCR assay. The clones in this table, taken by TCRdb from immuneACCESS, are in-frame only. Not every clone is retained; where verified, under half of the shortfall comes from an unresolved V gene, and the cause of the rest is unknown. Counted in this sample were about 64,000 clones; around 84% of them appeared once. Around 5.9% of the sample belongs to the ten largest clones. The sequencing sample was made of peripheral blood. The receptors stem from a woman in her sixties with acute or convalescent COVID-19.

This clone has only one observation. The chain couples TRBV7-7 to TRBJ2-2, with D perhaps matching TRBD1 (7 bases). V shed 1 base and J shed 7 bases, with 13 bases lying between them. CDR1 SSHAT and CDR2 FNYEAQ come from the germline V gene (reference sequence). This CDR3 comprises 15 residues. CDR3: CASSLGQGGVGELFF. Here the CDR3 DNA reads TGTGCCAGCAGCTTAGGACAGGGAGGTGTCGGGGAGCTGTTTTTT.

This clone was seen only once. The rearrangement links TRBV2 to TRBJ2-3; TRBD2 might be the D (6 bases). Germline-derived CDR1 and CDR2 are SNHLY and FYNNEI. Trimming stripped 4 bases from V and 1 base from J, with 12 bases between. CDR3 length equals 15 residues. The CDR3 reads CASSGGAGRTDTQYF. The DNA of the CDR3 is TGTGCCAGCAGTGGAGGAGCGGGCCGCACAGATACGCAGTATTTT.

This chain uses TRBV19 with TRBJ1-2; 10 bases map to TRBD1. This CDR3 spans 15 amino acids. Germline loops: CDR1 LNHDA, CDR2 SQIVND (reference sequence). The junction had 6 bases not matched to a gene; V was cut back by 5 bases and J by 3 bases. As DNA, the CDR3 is TGTGCCAGTAGTGGGACGACAGGGGGCTACTATGGCTACACCTTC. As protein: CASSGTTGGYYGYTF.

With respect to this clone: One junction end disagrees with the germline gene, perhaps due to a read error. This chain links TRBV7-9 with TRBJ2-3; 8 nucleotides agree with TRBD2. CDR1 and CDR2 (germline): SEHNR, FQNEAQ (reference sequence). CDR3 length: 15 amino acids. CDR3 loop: CASSLYAGGTGTQYF. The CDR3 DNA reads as TGTGCCAGCAGCTTATACGCGGGGGGTACAGGTACGCAGTATTTT.

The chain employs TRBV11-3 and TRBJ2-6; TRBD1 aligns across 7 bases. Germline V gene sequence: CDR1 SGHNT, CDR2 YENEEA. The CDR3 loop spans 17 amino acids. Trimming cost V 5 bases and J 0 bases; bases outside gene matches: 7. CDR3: CASSPGTANSGANVLTF. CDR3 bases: TGTGCCAGCAGCCCCGGGACAGCAAACTCTGGGGCCAACGTCCTGACTTTC. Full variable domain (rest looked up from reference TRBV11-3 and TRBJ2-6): EAGVVQSPRYKIIEKKQPVAFWCNPISGHNTLYWYLQNLGQGPELLIRYENEEAVDDSQLPKDRFSAERLKGVDSTLKIQPAELGDSAVYLCASSPGTANSGANVLTFGAGSRLTVL.

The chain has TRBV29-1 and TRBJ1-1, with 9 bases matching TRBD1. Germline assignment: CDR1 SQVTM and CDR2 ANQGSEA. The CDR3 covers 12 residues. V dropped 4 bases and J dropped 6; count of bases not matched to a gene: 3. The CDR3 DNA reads TGCAGCGTTGGGGACAGGGAGGCTGAAGCTTTCTTT. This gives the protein CSVGDREAEAFF.

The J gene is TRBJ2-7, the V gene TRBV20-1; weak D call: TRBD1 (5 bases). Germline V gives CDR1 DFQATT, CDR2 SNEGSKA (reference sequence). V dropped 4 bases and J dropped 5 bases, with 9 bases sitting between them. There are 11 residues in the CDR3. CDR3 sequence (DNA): TGCAGTGCTATCCAAGGGGACGAGCAGTACTTC. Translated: CSAIQGDEQYF.

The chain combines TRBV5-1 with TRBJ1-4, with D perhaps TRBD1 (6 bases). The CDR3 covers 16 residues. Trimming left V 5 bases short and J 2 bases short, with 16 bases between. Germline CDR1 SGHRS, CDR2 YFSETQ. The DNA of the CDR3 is TGCGCCAGCAGTCCGCAGGGGCCTTACACTAATGAAAAACTGTTTTTT. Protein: CASSPQGPYTNEKLFF. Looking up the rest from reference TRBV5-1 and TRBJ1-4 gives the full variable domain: KAGVTQTPRYLIKTRGQQVTLSCSPISGHRSVSWYQQTPGQGLQFLFEYFSETQRNKGNFPGRFSGRQFSNSRSEMNVSTLELGDSALYLCASSPQGPYTNEKLFFGSGTQLSVL.

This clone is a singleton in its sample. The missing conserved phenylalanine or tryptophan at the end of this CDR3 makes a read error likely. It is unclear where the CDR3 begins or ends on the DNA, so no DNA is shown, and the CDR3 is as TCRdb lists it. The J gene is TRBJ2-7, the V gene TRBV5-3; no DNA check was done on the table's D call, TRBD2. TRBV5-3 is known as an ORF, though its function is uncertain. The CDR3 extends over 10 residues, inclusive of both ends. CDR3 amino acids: CARSDPLESL.

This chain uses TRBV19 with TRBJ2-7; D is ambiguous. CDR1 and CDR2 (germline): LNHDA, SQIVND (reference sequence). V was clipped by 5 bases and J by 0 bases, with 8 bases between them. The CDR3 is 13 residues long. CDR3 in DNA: TGTGCCAGTAGTGGCTCGGGCTCCTACGAGCAGTACTTC. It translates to CASSGSGSYEQYF.

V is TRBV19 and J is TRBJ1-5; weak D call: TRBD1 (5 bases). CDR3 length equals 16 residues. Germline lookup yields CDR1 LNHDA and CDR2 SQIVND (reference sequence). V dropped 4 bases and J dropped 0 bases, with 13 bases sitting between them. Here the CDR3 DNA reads TGTGCCAGTAGTAAGGGCAGGGATTATAGCAATCAGCCCCAGCATTTT. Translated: CASSKGRDYSNQPQHF.

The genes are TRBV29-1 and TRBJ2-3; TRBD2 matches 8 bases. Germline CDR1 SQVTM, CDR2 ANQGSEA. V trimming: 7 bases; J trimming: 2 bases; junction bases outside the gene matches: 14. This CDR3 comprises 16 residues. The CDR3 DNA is TGCAGCGCCGCCGGTGTCAGCGGGGGAAACACAGATACGCAGTATTTT. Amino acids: CSAAGVSGGNTDTQYF.

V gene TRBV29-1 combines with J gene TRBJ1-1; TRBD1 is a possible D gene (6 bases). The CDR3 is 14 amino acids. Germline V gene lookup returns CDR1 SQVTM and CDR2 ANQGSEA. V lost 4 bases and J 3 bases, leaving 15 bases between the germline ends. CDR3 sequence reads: CSVGRQVVDTEAFF. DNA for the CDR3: TGCAGCGTTGGAAGACAGGTCGTTGACACTGAAGCTTTCTTT.

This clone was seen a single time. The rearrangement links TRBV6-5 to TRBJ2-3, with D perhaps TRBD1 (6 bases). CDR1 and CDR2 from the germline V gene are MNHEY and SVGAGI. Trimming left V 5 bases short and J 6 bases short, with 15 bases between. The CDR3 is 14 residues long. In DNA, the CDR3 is TGTGCCAGCAGTAAGAGACAGGTACTTGATACGCAGTATTTT. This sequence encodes CASSKRQVLDTQYF.

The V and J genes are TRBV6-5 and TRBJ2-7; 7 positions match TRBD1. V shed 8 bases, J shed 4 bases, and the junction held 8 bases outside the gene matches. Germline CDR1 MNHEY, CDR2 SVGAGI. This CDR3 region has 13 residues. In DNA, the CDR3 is TGTGCCAGCTCCAGGACAGGTACTTACGAGCAGTACTTC. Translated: CASSRTGTYEQYF.

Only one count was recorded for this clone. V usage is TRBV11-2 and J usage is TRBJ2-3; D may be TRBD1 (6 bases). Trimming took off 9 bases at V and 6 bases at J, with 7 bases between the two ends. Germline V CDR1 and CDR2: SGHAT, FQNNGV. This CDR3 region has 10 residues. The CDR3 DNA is TGTGCCAGTGGGGGCGATACGCAGTATTTT. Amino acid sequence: CASGGDTQYF. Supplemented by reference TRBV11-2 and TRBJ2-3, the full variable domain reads EAGVAQSPRYKIIEKRQSVAFWCNPISGHATLYWYQQILGQGPKLLIQFQNNGVVDDSQLPKDRFSAERLKGVDSTLKIQPAKLEDSAVYLCASGGDTQYFGPGTRLTVL.

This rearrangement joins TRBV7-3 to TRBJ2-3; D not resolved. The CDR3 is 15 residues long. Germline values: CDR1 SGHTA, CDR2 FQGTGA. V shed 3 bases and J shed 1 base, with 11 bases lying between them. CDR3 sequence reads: CASSLTGWGTDTQYF. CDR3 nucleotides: TGTGCCAGCAGCTTGACCGGGTGGGGCACAGATACGCAGTATTTT.

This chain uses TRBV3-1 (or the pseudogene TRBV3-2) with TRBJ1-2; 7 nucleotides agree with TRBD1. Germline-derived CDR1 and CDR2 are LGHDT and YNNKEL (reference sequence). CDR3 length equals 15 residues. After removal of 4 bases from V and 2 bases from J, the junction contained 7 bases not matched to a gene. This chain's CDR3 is CASSLRQGWNYGYTF. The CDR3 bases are TGTGCCAGCAGCCTGAGACAGGGCTGGAACTATGGCTACACCTTC.

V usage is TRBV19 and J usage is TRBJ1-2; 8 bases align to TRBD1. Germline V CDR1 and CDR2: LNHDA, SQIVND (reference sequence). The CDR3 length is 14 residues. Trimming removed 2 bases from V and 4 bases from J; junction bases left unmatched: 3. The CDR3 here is CASSIQGAGYGYTF. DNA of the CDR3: TGTGCCAGTAGTATACAGGGGGCTGGCTATGGCTACACCTTC.

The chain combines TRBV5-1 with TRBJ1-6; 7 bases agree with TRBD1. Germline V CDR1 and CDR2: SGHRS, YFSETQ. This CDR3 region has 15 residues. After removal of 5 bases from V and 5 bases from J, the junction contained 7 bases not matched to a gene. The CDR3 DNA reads TGCGCCAGCAGACCCAGGGACAGTAATAATTCACCCCTCCACTTT. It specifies CASRPRDSNNSPLHF. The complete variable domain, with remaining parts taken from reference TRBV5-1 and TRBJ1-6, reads KAGVTQTPRYLIKTRGQQVTLSCSPISGHRSVSWYQQTPGQGLQFLFEYFSETQRNKGNFPGRFSGRQFSNSRSEMNVSTLELGDSALYLCASRPRDSNNSPLHFGNGTRLTVT.

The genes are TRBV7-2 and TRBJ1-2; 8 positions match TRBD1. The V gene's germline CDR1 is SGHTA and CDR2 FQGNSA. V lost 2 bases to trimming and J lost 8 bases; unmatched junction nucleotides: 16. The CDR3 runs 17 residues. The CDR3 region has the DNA TGTGCCAGCAGCTTATCCGCCCACCGTCAGGGGGCGAACGGCTACACCTTC. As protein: CASSLSAHRQGANGYTF.

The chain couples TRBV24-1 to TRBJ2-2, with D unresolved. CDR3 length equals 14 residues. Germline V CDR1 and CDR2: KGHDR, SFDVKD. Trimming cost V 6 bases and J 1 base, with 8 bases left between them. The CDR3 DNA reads TGTGCCACCAGTCCGAGACAGAACACCGGGGAGCTGTTTTTT. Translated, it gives CATSPRQNTGELFF.

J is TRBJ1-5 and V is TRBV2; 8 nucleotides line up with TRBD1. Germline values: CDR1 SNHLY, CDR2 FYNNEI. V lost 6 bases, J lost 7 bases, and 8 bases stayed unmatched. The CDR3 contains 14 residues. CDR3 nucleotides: TGTGCCAGCAGCGAGCAGGGGGCAGGACAGCCCCAGCATTTT. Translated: CASSEQGAGQPQHF.

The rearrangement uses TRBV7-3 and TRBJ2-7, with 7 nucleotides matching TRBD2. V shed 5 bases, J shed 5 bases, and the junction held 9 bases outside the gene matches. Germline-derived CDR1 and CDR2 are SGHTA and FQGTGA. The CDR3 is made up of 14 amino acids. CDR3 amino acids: CASSRTGTTHEQYF. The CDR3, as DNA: TGTGCCAGCAGCAGAACCGGGACTACCCACGAGCAGTACTTC.

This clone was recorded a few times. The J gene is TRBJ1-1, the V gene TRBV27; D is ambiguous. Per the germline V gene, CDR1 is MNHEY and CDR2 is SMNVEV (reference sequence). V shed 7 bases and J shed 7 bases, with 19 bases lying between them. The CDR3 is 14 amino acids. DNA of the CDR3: TGTGCCAGCATAAAGGTTGGGCCTTGGGTTGAAGCTTTCTTT. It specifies CASIKVGPWVEAFF.

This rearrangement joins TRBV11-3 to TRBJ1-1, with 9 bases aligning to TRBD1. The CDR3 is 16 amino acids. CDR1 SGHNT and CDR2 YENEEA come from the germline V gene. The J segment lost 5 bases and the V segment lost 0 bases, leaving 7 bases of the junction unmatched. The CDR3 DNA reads TGTGCCAGCAGCTTAGATTCGACAGGGGGTGGGACTGAAGCTTTCTTT. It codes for CASSLDSTGGGTEAFF. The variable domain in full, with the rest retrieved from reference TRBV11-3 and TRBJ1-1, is EAGVVQSPRYKIIEKKQPVAFWCNPISGHNTLYWYLQNLGQGPELLIRYENEEAVDDSQLPKDRFSAERLKGVDSTLKIQPAELGDSAVYLCASSLDSTGGGTEAFFGQGTRLTVV.

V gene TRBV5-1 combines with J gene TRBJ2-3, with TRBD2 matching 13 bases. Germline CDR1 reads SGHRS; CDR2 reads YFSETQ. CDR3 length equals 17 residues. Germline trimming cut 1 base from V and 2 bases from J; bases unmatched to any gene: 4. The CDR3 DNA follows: TGCGCCAGCAGCTTGCGGACTAGCGGGGGCCCCACAGATACGCAGTATTTT. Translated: CASSLRTSGGPTDTQYF.